The TCR beta chain described here comes from a study of blood T cell repertoires in COVID-19. Method: immunoSEQ multiplex PCR; TCRdb's copy keeps in-frame clones and lacks some. The sample contains about 410,000 clones, roughly nine tenths of which appear only once. Germline CDR1 is LNHDA and CDR2 is SQIVND (reference sequence). The CDR3 contains 17 residues. Trimming removed 7 bases from V and 3 bases from J, with 22 bases in between. The sequence came from a woman in her 30s who had recovered from COVID-19. Source material: PBMCs or T cells enriched from blood (not recorded which). The chain combines TRBV19 with TRBJ1-5; D may be TRBD1 (5 bases). The CDR3 reads CASTPREAGRINQPQHF. Here the CDR3 DNA reads TGTGCCAGTACCCCGAGGGAGGCAGGGAGGATCAATCAGCCCCAGCATTTT.